Presented here are 20 T cell receptor beta chains from one specimen sequenced in a study of CD8 T cells in Susac syndrome. It was with random hexamers that roughly 0.45 to 1 ug RNA was reverse transcribed. Each CDR3 protein gets one entry after TCRdb re-called the immunoSEQ multiplex PCR reads with MiXCR. Of 70,000 to 85,000 distinct CDR3 sequences in the sample, about 96% were seen once. Sequenced material: CD8+ T cells from PBMCs. The receptors were gathered from a human donor with Susac syndrome.

The V call is TRBV9, the J call TRBJ1-5; D gene uncertain. V lost 4 bases, J lost 3 bases, and 14 bases lay in between. The germline gives CDR1 SGDLS, CDR2 YYNGEE. The CDR3 has 15 residues. The CDR3 region is CASSPGPDPNQPQHF. For the CDR3, the DNA is TGTGCCAGCAGCCCGGGCCCAGACCCCAATCAGCCCCAGCATTTT.

The DNA of the CDR3 is TGTGCCAGCAGCCAAGATCGGATTACCATTTATGGCTACACCTTC. This gives the protein CASSQDRITIYGYTF. This rearrangement joins TRBV3-1 to TRBJ1-2; D not certain. V was pared by 0 bases and J by 5 bases, with 13 bases between. CDR3 length: 15 amino acids. Germline V gives CDR1 LGHDT, CDR2 YNNKEL (reference sequence).

The genes are TRBV6-6 and TRBJ2-5, with 10 nucleotides matching TRBD2. The germline V gene has CDR1 MNHNY and CDR2 SVGAGI (reference sequence). The length of the CDR3 is 15 residues. After removal of 2 bases from V and 5 bases from J, the junction contained 5 bases not matched to a gene. The CDR3 DNA reads as TGTGCCAGCAGTTACAGCGGGAGGGCTGGGGAGACCCAGTACTTC. It is translated as CASSYSGRAGETQYF.

Written as DNA, the CDR3 is TGTGCCAGCAGCTTAGTCCGGGGGACCCCGGGTACTGAAGCTTTCTTT. This sequence encodes CASSLVRGTPGTEAFF. The chain combines TRBV11-1 with TRBJ1-1; TRBD1 is a possible D gene (5 bases). Germline V CDR1 and CDR2: SGHAT, FQDESV (reference sequence). The CDR3 runs 16 residues. The V and J ends lost 1 base and 5 bases respectively, with 17 bases between them.

CDR3 DNA sequence: TGCGCCAGCAGCCAAGAAAAGGCTCCGAACTATGGCTACACCTTC. This encodes CASSQEKAPNYGYTF. The chain has TRBV4-1 and TRBJ1-2; D gene unclear. The ends were cut back, 0 bases at V and 2 bases at J, with 10 bases in the middle. This CDR3 is built from 15 residues. Germline V gene data show CDR1 as MGHRA and CDR2 as YSYEKL.

This sequence joins TRBV20-1 and TRBJ2-7, with 7 bases fitting TRBD2. The CDR3 is made up of 11 amino acids. Germline lookup yields CDR1 DFQATT and CDR2 SNEGSKA (reference sequence). V gave up 5 bases and J gave up 6 bases; unmatched junction bases: 4. The CDR3 bases are TGCAGTGCTTGGGAGGGCCGCGAGCAGTACGTC. It is translated as CSAWEGREQYV.

The chain carries TRBV30 and TRBJ2-3; 11 bases match TRBD2. This CDR3 is 16 amino acids long. V was clipped by 3 bases and J by 2 bases; unmatched bases: 7. Per germline, CDR1 GTSNPN and CDR2 SVGIG (reference sequence). The CDR3 is CAWRAGTSGPTDTQYF. CDR3 DNA sequence: TGTGCCTGGAGGGCCGGGACTAGCGGTCCCACAGATACGCAGTATTTT.

The gene calls are TRBV12-3 or TRBV12-4 and TRBJ2-3; D not resolved. V was shortened by 7 bases and J by 5 bases, with 4 bases between the two germline ends. The CDR3 extends over 10 amino acids. Written as DNA, the CDR3 is TGTGCCAGCATGGGAGATACGCAGTATTTT. This translates into CASMGDTQYF.

This chain uses TRBV29-1 with TRBJ1-1, with a weak D call TRBD1 (6 bases). Trimming removed 6 bases at V and 10 bases at J, with 12 bases between. Germline CDR1 and CDR2: SQVTM and ANQGSEA. The CDR3 is 10 amino acids. CDR3 residues: CSVGGAGAFF. The DNA of the CDR3 is TGCAGCGTCGGGGGGGCGGGAGCTTTCTTT.

CDR3 in amino acids: CASSPSGGLYTEAFF. In nucleotides, the CDR3 is TGTGCCAGCAGCCCCTCGGGGGGGCTGTACACTGAAGCTTTCTTT. The chain couples TRBV7-8 to TRBJ1-1; D may be TRBD1 (6 bases). This CDR3 has 15 residues. The V gene's germline CDR1 is SGHVS and CDR2 FQNEAQ. Trimming removed 5 bases from V and 3 bases from J, with 16 bases in between.

V is TRBV29-1 and J is TRBJ1-1; D gene ambiguous. Trimming cost V 6 bases and J 2 bases, with 7 bases left between them. The CDR3 runs to 11 residues. Germline loops: CDR1 SQVTM, CDR2 ANQGSEA. DNA for the CDR3: TGCAGCGTCCTTACTAACACTGAAGCTTTCTTT. As protein: CSVLTNTEAFF.

The CDR3 sequence is CASSQVRRGQETQYF. The CDR3 DNA is TGTGCCAGCAGCCAAGTCAGGAGGGGCCAAGAGACCCAGTACTTC. This chain connects TRBV3-1 to TRBJ2-5; TRBD2 is a possible D gene (6 bases). CDR3 size: 15 residues. With 1 base removed from V and 1 base from J, the gap between germline ends came to 10 bases. Germline assignment: CDR1 LGHDT and CDR2 YNNKEL (reference sequence).

This chain connects TRBV7-6 to TRBJ1-1; the match to TRBD1 covers 7 bases. Unmatched junction bases numbered 9, after V lost 5 bases and J lost 3 bases. CDR3 length equals 15 residues. CDR1 is SGHVS and CDR2 is FNYEAQ in the germline V gene. CDR3 residues: CASSPESTGDTEAFF. CDR3 sequence (DNA): TGTGCCAGCAGCCCAGAGTCCACAGGGGACACTGAAGCTTTCTTT. Supplemented by reference TRBV7-6 and TRBJ1-1, the full variable domain reads GAGVSQSPRYKVTKRGQDVALRCDPISGHVSLYWYRQALGQGPEFLTYFNYEAQQDKSGLPNDRFSAERPEGSISTLTIQRTEQRDSAMYRCASSPESTGDTEAFFGQGTRLTVV.

The V and J genes are TRBV29-1 and TRBJ2-7, with 9 bases identical to TRBD2. The CDR3 is 14 residues long. J lost 2 bases, V lost 3 bases, and 5 bases had no gene match. Germline V CDR1 and CDR2: SQVTM, ANQGSEA. The CDR3 DNA reads as TGCAGCGTTGAGGGGCTAGCGGGAACCTACGAGCAGTACTTC. Amino acids: CSVEGLAGTYEQYF.

A single count supports this clonotype. The chain links TRBV29-1 to TRBJ2-7; 8 bases fit TRBD2. Germline V lookup: CDR1 SQVTM, CDR2 ANQGSEA. Trimming took 5 bases from V and 0 from J; bases not matched to a gene: 3. The CDR3 loop spans 13 amino acids. CDR3 region: CSVTSGSSYEQYF. CDR3 coding DNA: TGCAGCGTTACGAGCGGGAGCTCCTACGAGCAGTACTTC.

J is TRBJ2-1 and V is TRBV7-9; D gene unclear. The CDR3 contains 15 residues. V lost 3 bases and J lost 0, with 9 bases in between. CDR1 and CDR2 (germline): SEHNR, FQNEAQ (reference sequence). This chain's CDR3 is CASSFSDTSYNEQFF. As DNA, the CDR3 is TGTGCCAGCAGCTTCAGCGATACCTCCTACAATGAGCAGTTCTTC.

The chain couples TRBV20-1 to TRBJ2-2, with D uncertain. This CDR3 region has 11 residues. V was clipped by 0 bases and J by 4 bases, with 0 bases between them. The germline gives CDR1 DFQATT, CDR2 SNEGSKA (reference sequence). The CDR3 DNA reads as TGCAGTGCTAGAGACACCGGGGAGCTGTTTTTT. Its protein product is CSARDTGELFF.

The chain carries TRBV2 and TRBJ2-2, with 9 bases aligning to TRBD2. J gave up 5 bases and V 10 bases, and 11 bases lay outside the gene matches. There are 15 residues in the CDR3. From germline, CDR1 is SNHLY and CDR2 FYNNEI. CDR3 DNA sequence: TGTGCCACCCTAGCGGGACCCATCGGGACCGGGGAGCTGTTTTTT. This translates into CATLAGPIGTGELFF.

The chain is built from TRBV7-9 and TRBJ2-3; TRBD2 matches 7 bases. The germline CDR1 and CDR2 sequences are SEHNR and FQNEAQ (reference sequence). This CDR3 is 15 amino acids long. The trim removed 5 bases at V and 1 base at J, leaving 6 bases unmatched. The CDR3 region is CASSPPSGRTDTQYF. For the CDR3, the DNA is TGTGCCAGCAGCCCTCCTAGCGGACGCACAGATACGCAGTATTTT.

The gene calls are TRBV30 and TRBJ2-1; TRBD2 matches at 12 bases. Germline CDR1 reads GTSNPN; CDR2 reads SVGIG (reference sequence). V shed 5 bases, J shed 4 bases, and the junction held 6 bases outside the gene matches. The CDR3 runs to 15 residues. CDR3 amino acids: CAWDTGTSGYNEQFF. The CDR3 coding sequence is TGTGCCTGGGATACCGGGACTAGCGGGTACAATGAGCAGTTCTTC.